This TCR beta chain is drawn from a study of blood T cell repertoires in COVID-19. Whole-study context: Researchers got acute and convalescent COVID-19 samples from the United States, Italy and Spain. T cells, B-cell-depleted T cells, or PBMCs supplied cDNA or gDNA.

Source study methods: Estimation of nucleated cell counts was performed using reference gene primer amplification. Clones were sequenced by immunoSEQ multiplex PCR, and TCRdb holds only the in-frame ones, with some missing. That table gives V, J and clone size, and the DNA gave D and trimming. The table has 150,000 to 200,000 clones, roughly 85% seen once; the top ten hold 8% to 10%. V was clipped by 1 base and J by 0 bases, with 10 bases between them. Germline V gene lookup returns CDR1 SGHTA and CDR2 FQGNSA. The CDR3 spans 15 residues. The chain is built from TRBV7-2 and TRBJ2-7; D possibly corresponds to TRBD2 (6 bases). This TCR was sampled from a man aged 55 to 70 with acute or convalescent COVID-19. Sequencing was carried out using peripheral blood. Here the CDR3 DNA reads TGTGCCAGCAGCTTAGGGAGGGGAAGCTCCTACGAGCAGTACTTC. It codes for CASSLGRGSSYEQYF.